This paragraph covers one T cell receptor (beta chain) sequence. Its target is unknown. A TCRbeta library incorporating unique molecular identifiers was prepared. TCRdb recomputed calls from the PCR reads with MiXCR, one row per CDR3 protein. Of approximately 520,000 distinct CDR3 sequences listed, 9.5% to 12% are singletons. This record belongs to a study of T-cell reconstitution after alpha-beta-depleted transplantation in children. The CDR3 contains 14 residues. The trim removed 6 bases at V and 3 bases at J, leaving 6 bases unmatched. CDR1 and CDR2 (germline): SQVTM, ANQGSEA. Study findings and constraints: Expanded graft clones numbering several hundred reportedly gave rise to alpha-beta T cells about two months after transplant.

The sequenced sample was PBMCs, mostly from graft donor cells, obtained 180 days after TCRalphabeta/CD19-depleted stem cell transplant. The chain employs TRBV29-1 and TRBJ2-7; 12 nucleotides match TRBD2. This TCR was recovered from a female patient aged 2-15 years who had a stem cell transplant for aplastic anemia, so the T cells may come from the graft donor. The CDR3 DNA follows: TGCAGCGTCCCGGGACTAGCGGGCTGCTACGAGCAGTACGTC. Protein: CSVPGLAGCYEQYV.